The present T cell receptor beta chain was sequenced within a study of cytomegalovirus exposure and HLA in healthy donors. Germline CDR1 reads SGHDT; CDR2 reads YYEEEE. Trimming at V came to 4 bases and at J to 4 bases, leaving 11 bases not matched to a gene. The CDR3 runs to 17 residues. The PCR had 60 Vbeta and 13 Jbeta primers. Method: immunoSEQ multiplex PCR; TCRdb's copy keeps in-frame clones and lacks some. The table shows 150,000 to 200,000 clones, with roughly 78% occurring only once. This clone was found once. This TCR derives from a man aged 35-49 years in good health and CMV-seropositive. The sequencing sample was made of PBMCs. The chain links TRBV5-6 to TRBJ2-6; 7 nucleotides align to TRBD2. CDR3 nucleotide sequence: TGTGCCAGCAGCCGAGGGACTACCATAGGGGGGGCCAACGTCCTGACTTTC. Amino acids: CASSRGTTIGGANVLTF.